Listed here are 7 T cell receptor beta chains from one sample, sequenced in a study of STAT5B mutations in CD4+ large granular lymphocyte leukemia. Assay: immunoSEQ multiplex PCR; the TCRdb copy retains only in-frame clones and omits some. Of under 50,000 clones detected, approximately 84% appear once; the ten largest clones hold roughly 0.35%. The sequenced material came from CD4+ T cells from blood buffy coats. The receptors derive from a human donor in good health.

The V call is TRBV7-3, the J call TRBJ2-1, with TRBD1 matching over 8 bases. Germline V CDR1 and CDR2: SGHTA, FQGTGA. V lost 2 bases and J lost 9; bases outside the gene matches: 9. The CDR3 runs 15 residues. DNA of the CDR3: TGTGCCAGCAGCTTAGGACAGGGCCCTCAGGGTGAGCAGTTCTTC. Its protein product is CASSLGQGPQGEQFF.

The gene calls are TRBV30 and TRBJ1-1; 10 nucleotides agree with TRBD1. Trimming took 4 bases from V and 10 from J; bases not matched to a gene: 15. Germline CDR1 GTSNPN, CDR2 SVGIG (reference sequence). The CDR3 loop spans 15 amino acids. CDR3 in amino acids: CAWNGAGQGVSRAFF. CDR3 coding DNA: TGTGCCTGGAATGGGGCAGGACAGGGGGTGTCGAGAGCTTTCTTT.

The table lists this clone with a few counts. V and J are TRBV19 and TRBJ2-7; 9 bases are shared with TRBD1. V lost 10 bases to trimming and J lost 3 bases; unmatched junction nucleotides: 7. The CDR3 is made up of 13 amino acids. Looked up from germline, CDR1 is LNHDA and CDR2 is SQIVND (reference sequence). The CDR3: CATWDRVHYEQYF. CDR3 DNA: TGTGCCACCTGGGACAGGGTGCACTACGAGCAGTACTTC.

J is TRBJ1-5 and V is TRBV29-1; D is uncertain. The V end was cut by 6 bases, the J end by 9 bases, with 18 bases between. Germline V gene sequence: CDR1 SQVTM, CDR2 ANQGSEA. This CDR3 comprises 13 residues. CDR3 DNA sequence: TGCAGCGTGGCCCCGGACTCCCGTGGGCCCCAGCATTTT. Encoded protein: CSVAPDSRGPQHF.

The chain is built from TRBV7-3 and TRBJ2-1, with TRBD1 matching over 7 bases. The CDR3 consists of 15 residues. V lost 5 bases and J lost 4; bases outside the gene matches: 8. Germline CDR1 and CDR2: SGHTA and FQGTGA. The CDR3 DNA sequence: TGTGCCAGCAGCGAATTCGGGACAGCGTACAATGAGCAGTTCTTC. Translated, it gives CASSEFGTAYNEQFF.

This clone was detected once. The chain uses TRBV5-1 and TRBJ2-1, with 8 bases fitting TRBD2. Germline V CDR1 and CDR2: SGHRS, YFSETQ. The V segment lost 4 bases and the J segment 1 base; nucleotides outside the gene matches: 4. The CDR3 has 15 amino acids. The CDR3 is CASSVTSGSYNEQFF. DNA for the CDR3: TGCGCCAGCAGCGTTACTAGCGGATCCTACAATGAGCAGTTCTTC.

The chain carries TRBV18 and TRBJ1-1, with no clear D. Deletions cut 6 bases from V and 0 bases from J, with 14 bases between. CDR1 is KGHSH and CDR2 is LQKENI in the germline V gene. The CDR3 has 15 amino acids. CDR3 sequence: CASSELTVLNTEAFF. The DNA of the CDR3 is TGTGCCAGCTCCGAGCTGACGGTTTTGAACACTGAAGCTTTCTTT.